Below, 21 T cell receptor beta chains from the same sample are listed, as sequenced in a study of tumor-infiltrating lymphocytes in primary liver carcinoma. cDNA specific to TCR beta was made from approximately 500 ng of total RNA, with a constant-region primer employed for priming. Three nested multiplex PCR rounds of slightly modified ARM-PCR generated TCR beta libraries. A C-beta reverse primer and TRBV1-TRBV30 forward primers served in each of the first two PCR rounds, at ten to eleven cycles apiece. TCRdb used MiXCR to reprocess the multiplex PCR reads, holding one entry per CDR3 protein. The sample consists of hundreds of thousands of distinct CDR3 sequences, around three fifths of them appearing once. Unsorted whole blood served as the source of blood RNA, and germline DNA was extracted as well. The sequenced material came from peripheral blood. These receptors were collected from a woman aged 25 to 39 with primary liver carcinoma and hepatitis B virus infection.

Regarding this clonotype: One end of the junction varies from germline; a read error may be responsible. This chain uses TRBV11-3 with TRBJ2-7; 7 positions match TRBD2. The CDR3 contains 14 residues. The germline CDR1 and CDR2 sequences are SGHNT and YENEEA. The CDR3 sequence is CASSLAGEANEQHF. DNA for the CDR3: TGTGCCAGCAGCCTTGCGGGAGAGGCCAACGAGCAGCACTTC.

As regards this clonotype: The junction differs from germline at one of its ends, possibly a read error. CDR3 residues: CASNLIWTSGLHNEQFF. In DNA form, the CDR3 reads TGTGCCAGCAACTTAATTTGGACTAGCGGACTCCACAATGAGCAATTCTTC. The V gene is TRBV11-2, the J gene TRBJ2-1; 10 bases match TRBD2. Germline values: CDR1 SGHAT, CDR2 FQNNGV. This CDR3 is built from 17 residues.

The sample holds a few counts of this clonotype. The CDR3 loop is CASGEIEGTEAFF. The CDR3 DNA sequence: TGTGCCAGCGGGGAAATTGAGGGGACTGAAGCTTTCTTT. The chain employs TRBV2 and TRBJ1-1; D possibly corresponds to TRBD1 (5 bases). This CDR3 comprises 13 residues. V shed 8 bases and J shed 5 bases, with 15 bases lying between them. Germline values: CDR1 SNHLY, CDR2 FYNNEI.

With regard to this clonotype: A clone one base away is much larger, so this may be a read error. The chain's CDR3 is CASRVAGSNTQYF. CDR3 coding DNA: TGCGCCAGCAGAGTAGCGGGATCAAATACGCAGTATTTT. The gene calls are TRBV4-3 and TRBJ2-3; TRBD2 matches at 8 bases. After removal of 6 bases from V and 7 bases from J, the junction contained 6 bases not matched to a gene. This CDR3 contains 13 residues. Germline V gene data show CDR1 as LGHNA and CDR2 as YSLEER.

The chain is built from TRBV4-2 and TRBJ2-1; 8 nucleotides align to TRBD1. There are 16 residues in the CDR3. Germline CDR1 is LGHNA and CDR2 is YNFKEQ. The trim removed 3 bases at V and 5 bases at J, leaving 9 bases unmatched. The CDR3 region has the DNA TGTGCCAGCAGCCACGCCGGGAGACAGGGGAACAATGAGCAGTTCTTC. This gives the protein CASSHAGRQGNNEQFF.

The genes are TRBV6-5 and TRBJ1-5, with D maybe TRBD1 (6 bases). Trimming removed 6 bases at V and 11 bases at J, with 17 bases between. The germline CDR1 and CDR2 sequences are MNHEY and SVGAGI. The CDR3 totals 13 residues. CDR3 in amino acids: CASRQDPRGAQHF. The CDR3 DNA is TGTGCCAGCAGACAGGACCCGAGGGGGGCCCAGCATTTT.

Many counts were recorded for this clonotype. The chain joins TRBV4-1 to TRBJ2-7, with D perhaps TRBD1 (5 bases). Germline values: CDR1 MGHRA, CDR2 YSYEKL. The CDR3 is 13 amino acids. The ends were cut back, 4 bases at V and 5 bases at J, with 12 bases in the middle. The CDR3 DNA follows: TGCGCCAGCAGCCCACAGGACGGCAACGAGCAGTACTTC. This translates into CASSPQDGNEQYF.

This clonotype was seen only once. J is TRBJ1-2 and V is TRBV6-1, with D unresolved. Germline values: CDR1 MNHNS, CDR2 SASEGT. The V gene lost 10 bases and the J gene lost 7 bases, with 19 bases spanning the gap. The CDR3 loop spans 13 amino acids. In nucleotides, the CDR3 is TGTGCCACCCAAGCGTCCAGGAGGTCTGGCTACACCTTC. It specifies CATQASRRSGYTF.

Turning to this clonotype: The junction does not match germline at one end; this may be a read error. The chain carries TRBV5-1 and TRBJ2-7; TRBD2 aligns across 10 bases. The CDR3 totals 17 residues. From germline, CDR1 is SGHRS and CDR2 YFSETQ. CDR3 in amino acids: CASSLVTSGAGSYEHYF. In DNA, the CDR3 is TGCGCCAGCAGCTTGGTAACTAGCGGGGCTGGATCCTACGAGCACTACTTC.

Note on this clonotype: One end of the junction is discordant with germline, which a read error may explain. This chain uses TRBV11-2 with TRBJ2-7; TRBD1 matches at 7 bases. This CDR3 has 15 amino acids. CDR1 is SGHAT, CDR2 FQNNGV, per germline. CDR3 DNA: TGTGCCGGCAGCCCAAGGGGGCTAGTTTCTTACGAGCAGTATTTC. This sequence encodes CAGSPRGLVSYEQYF.

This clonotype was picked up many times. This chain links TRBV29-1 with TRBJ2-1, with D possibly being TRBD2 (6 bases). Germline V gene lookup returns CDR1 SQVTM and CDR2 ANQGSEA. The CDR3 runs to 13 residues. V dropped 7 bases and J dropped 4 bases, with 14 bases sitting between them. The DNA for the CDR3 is TGCAGCGGAGAAGCGGGCTCATACAATGAGCAGTTCTTC. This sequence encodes CSGEAGSYNEQFF.

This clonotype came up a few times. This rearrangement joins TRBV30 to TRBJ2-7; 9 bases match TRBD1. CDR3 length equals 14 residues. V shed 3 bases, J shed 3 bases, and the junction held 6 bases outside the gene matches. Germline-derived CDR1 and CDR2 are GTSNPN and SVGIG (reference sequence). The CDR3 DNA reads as TGTGCCTGGAGGCATTGGGACAGGGACTACGAGCAGTACTTC. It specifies CAWRHWDRDYEQYF.

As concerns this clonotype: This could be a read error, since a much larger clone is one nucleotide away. The CDR3 sequence is CSVGTSYEQYF. The DNA of the CDR3 is TGCAGCGTCGGGACTAGCTACGAGCAGTACTTC. J is TRBJ2-7 and V is TRBV29-1; 8 positions match TRBD2. Germline lookup yields CDR1 SQVTM and CDR2 ANQGSEA. This CDR3 contains 11 residues. Trimming cost V 6 bases and J 3 bases; bases outside gene matches: 1.

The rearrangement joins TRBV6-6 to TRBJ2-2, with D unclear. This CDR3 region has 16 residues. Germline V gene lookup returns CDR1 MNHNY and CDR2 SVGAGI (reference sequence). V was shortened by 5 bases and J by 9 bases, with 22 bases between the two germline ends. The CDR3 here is CASSPNEREVSWELFF. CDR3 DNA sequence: TGTGCCAGCAGTCCCAATGAGCGAGAGGTTTCCTGGGAGCTGTTTTTT.

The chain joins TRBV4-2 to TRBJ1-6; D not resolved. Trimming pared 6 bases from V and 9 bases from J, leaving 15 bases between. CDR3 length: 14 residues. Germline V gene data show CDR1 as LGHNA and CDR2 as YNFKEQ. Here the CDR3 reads CASRDQELISPLHF. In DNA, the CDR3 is TGTGCCAGCAGGGACCAGGAGCTTATTTCACCCCTCCACTTT.

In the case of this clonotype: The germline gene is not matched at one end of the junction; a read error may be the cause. The CDR3 region has the DNA TGTGCCAGTAGTTACTCCTTAGCTAGCGGCCCCGGGGAGCTGTTTTTT. Amino acid sequence: CASSYSLASGPGELFF. The chain combines TRBV6-2 or TRBV6-3 with TRBJ2-2, with 7 positions matching TRBD2. This CDR3 has 16 amino acids. Germline CDR1 MNHEY, CDR2 SVGEGT.

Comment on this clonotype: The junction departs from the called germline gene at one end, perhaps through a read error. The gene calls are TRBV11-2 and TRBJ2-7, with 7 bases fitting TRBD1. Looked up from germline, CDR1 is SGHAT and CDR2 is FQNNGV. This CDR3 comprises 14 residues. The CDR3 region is CASILGGLFYEQCF. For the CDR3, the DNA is TGTGCCAGCATCTTAGGGGGCCTGTTCTACGAGCAGTGCTTC.

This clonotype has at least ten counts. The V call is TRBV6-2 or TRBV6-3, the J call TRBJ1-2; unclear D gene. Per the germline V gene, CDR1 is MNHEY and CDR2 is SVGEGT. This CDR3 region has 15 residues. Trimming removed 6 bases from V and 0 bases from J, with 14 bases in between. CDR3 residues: CASRYATSSNYGYTF. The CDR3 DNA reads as TGTGCCAGCAGATACGCAACGTCTTCTAACTATGGCTACACCTTC.

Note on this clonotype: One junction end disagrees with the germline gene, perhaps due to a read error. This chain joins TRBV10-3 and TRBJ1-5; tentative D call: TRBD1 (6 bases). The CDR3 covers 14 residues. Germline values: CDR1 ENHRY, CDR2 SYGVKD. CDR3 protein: CAVSQGVGNQAQHF. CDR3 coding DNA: TGTGCCGTATCACAGGGAGTTGGCAATCAGGCCCAGCATTTT.

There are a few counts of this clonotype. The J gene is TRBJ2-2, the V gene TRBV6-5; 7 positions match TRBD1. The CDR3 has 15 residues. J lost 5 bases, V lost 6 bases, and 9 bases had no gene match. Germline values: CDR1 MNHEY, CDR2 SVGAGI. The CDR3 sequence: CASSPQGSGTGELFF. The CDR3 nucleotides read TGTGCCAGCAGCCCACAGGGGTCGGGGACCGGGGAGCTGTTTTTT.

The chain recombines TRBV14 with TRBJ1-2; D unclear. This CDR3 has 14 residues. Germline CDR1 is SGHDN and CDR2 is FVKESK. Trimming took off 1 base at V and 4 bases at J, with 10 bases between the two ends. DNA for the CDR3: TGTGCCAGCAGCCAAGGCCCGGCCTCCTATGGCTACACCTTC. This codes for CASSQGPASYGYTF.